These 29 T cell receptor beta chains share one sample of origin, sequenced in a study of radiotherapy plus CTLA-4 blockade in lung cancer. Repertoires were generated with immunoSEQ multiplex PCR, while TCRdb's copy carries only in-frame clones and drops some. Of about 93,000 clones in the sample, 88% were seen once. Sequencing used peripheral blood, obtained from a patient treated with radiotherapy plus ipilimumab. These receptors were taken from a human donor with non-small cell lung cancer that progressed on radiotherapy plus ipilimumab.

The chain carries TRBV27 and TRBJ2-3; 10 bases line up with TRBD2. Germline V gives CDR1 MNHEY, CDR2 SMNVEV (reference sequence). The V and J ends lost 4 bases and 4 bases, in that order; junction bases with no gene match: 8. The CDR3 covers 16 residues. The CDR3: CASSSPSGRAADTQYF. The CDR3, as DNA: TGTGCCAGCAGTTCACCAAGCGGGAGGGCCGCAGATACGCAGTATTTT.

This chain joins TRBV18 and TRBJ1-2; no clear D. The CDR3 has 13 residues. Trimming stripped 2 bases from V and 3 bases from J, with 7 bases between. Germline CDR1 reads KGHSH; CDR2 reads LQKENI. CDR3 nucleotides: TGTGCCAGCTCACCAAGGGTTGACTATGGCTACACCTTC. Protein sequence: CASSPRVDYGYTF. The whole variable domain, filled in from reference TRBV18 and TRBJ1-2, reads NAGVMQNPRHLVRRRGQEARLRCSPMKGHSHVYWYRQLPEEGLKFMVYLQKENIIDESGMPKERFSAEFPKEGPSILRIQQVVRGDSAAYFCASSPRVDYGYTFGSGTRLTVV.

The V gene is TRBV6-6, the J gene TRBJ1-1, with D hard to call. V was cut by 5 bases and J by 1 base, with 11 bases left in between. The germline CDR1 and CDR2 sequences are MNHNY and SVGAGI (reference sequence). The CDR3 is made up of 14 amino acids. Here the CDR3 reads CASSSYTRNTEAFF. CDR3 DNA: TGTGCCAGCAGTAGTTATACGAGGAACACTGAAGCTTTCTTT.

The J gene is TRBJ2-7, the V gene TRBV14; TRBD1 matches at 9 bases. Trimming took 4 bases from V and 6 from J; bases not matched to a gene: 4. Germline values: CDR1 SGHDN, CDR2 FVKESK. This CDR3 is 13 amino acids long. CDR3 residues: CASSRDRVSEQYF. CDR3 DNA: TGTGCCAGCAGCCGGGACAGGGTCTCCGAGCAGTACTTC.

The chain joins TRBV7-6 to TRBJ2-3, with D possibly TRBD2 on 6 matching bases. Germline CDR1 SGHVS, CDR2 FNYEAQ. The CDR3 length is 15 residues. Trimming took off 2 bases at V and 3 bases at J, with 12 bases between the two ends. The chain's CDR3 is CASSLFQGGTDTQYF. Here the CDR3 DNA reads TGTGCCAGCAGCTTATTTCAGGGAGGAACAGATACGCAGTATTTT.

As to this clone: Other DNA sequences in this specimen translate into the identical CDR3. This rearrangement joins TRBV5-1 to TRBJ2-7; D unresolved. The CDR3 covers 12 residues. Deletions cut 1 base from V and 2 bases from J, with 4 bases between. Germline V gene sequence: CDR1 SGHRS, CDR2 YFSETQ. CDR3 protein: CASSLNPYEQYF. The CDR3 region has the DNA TGCGCCAGCAGCTTGAACCCCTACGAGCAGTACTTC.

This clone has only one observation. The chain carries TRBV7-6 and TRBJ2-7; a weak D match, TRBD1 (6 bases). Trimming cost V 5 bases and J 3 bases, with 11 bases left between them. Germline V CDR1 and CDR2: SGHVS, FNYEAQ. The CDR3 length is 13 residues. CDR3: CASSNREGYEQYF. For the CDR3, the DNA is TGTGCCAGCAGCAACAGGGAAGGCTACGAGCAGTACTTC.

The genes are TRBV29-1 and TRBJ1-2; D remains ambiguous. The V end lost 3 bases, the J end lost 8 bases, and 13 bases lay between the germline ends. CDR3 length: 12 amino acids. The germline V gene has CDR1 SQVTM and CDR2 ANQGSEA. The CDR3 reads CSVDLEGGGYTF. The CDR3 nucleotides are TGCAGCGTTGATCTCGAAGGAGGCGGCTACACCTTC. The full variable domain, in which reference TRBV29-1 and TRBJ1-2 provide the parts outside the CDR3, is SAVISQKPSRDICQRGTSLTIQCQVDSQVTMMFWYRQQPGQSLTLIATANQGSEATYESGFVIDKFPISRPNLTFSTLTVSNMSPEDSSIYLCSVDLEGGGYTFGSGTRLTVV.

J is TRBJ1-1 and V is TRBV7-8; D is ambiguous. Trimming pared 3 bases from V and 7 bases from J, leaving 12 bases between. Germline assignment: CDR1 SGHVS and CDR2 FQNEAQ. CDR3 length equals 13 residues. The CDR3 protein is CASSLYQVNEAFF. CDR3 nucleotide sequence: TGTGCCAGCAGCTTGTACCAGGTGAATGAAGCTTTCTTT.

The chain combines TRBV7-2 with TRBJ2-3; 9 bases align to TRBD2. Trimming cost V 6 bases and J 3 bases; bases outside gene matches: 7. The CDR3 runs 15 residues. Germline V CDR1 and CDR2: SGHTA, FQGNSA. CDR3 bases: TGTGCCAGCAGTCCCTCAAGCGGGAGGACAGATACGCAGTATTTT. As protein: CASSPSSGRTDTQYF.

J is TRBJ1-2 and V is TRBV11-2; D remains ambiguous. The CDR3 extends over 13 amino acids. Deletions cut 5 bases from V and 13 bases from J, with 20 bases between. The V gene's germline CDR1 is SGHAT and CDR2 FQNNGV. CDR3 amino acids: CASSHTDRIAFTF. CDR3 nucleotide sequence: TGTGCCAGCAGCCATACGGACCGGATTGCGTTCACCTTC.

The V and J genes are TRBV29-1 and TRBJ2-1, with a tentative D call TRBD2 (6 bases). Germline assignment: CDR1 SQVTM and CDR2 ANQGSEA. The CDR3 consists of 14 residues. Trimming removed 2 bases at V and 4 bases at J, with 12 bases between. The CDR3 protein is CSVESAAGYNEQFF. The DNA of the CDR3 is TGCAGCGTTGAATCTGCGGCGGGATACAATGAGCAGTTCTTC.

This chain uses TRBV6-6 with TRBJ2-1; the match to TRBD2 covers 8 bases. The V and J ends lost 9 bases and 7 bases, in that order; junction bases with no gene match: 11. Looked up from germline, CDR1 is MNHNY and CDR2 is SVGAGI (reference sequence). The CDR3 is made up of 14 amino acids. DNA for the CDR3: TGTGCCAGTAAAAAGGGACTAGATAAAAATGAGCAGTTCTTC. It specifies CASKKGLDKNEQFF.

The chain employs TRBV7-2 and TRBJ1-2; 7 bases match TRBD1. CDR1 is SGHTA and CDR2 is FQGNSA in the germline V gene. The J segment lost 2 bases and the V segment lost 7 bases, leaving 7 bases of the junction unmatched. This CDR3 comprises 14 residues. The CDR3: CASTPGGFNYGYTF. CDR3 nucleotide sequence: TGTGCCAGCACCCCAGGGGGTTTCAACTATGGCTACACCTTC.

The CDR3 DNA sequence: TGTGCCAGCAGCAGACAGGGGGACTATGGCTACACCTTC. Translated, it gives CASSRQGDYGYTF. The chain is built from TRBV2 and TRBJ1-2; TRBD1 matches at 9 bases. CDR1 is SNHLY and CDR2 is FYNNEI in the germline V gene. This CDR3 has 13 amino acids. The J segment lost 3 bases and the V segment lost 6 bases, leaving 2 bases of the junction unmatched. The full variable domain, with the rest looked up from reference TRBV2 and TRBJ1-2, is EPEVTQTPSHQVTQMGQEVILRCVPISNHLYFYWYRQILGQKVEFLVSFYNNEISEKSEIFDDQFSVERPDGSNFTLKIRSTKLEDSAMYFCASSRQGDYGYTFGSGTRLTVV.

The rearrangement links TRBV6-6 to TRBJ2-2; the match to TRBD1 covers 12 bases. Germline CDR1 reads MNHNY; CDR2 reads SVGAGI (reference sequence). The CDR3 totals 14 residues. V shed 8 bases, J shed 4 bases, and the junction held 2 bases outside the gene matches. As DNA, the CDR3 is TGTGCCAGCGGGGACAGGGGGCCCACCGGGGAGCTGTTTTTT. It translates to CASGDRGPTGELFF.

Regarding this clone: Other DNA sequences in this specimen translate into the identical CDR3. The chain uses TRBV19 and TRBJ2-5; D gene unclear. CDR3 length equals 13 residues. V was cut by 4 bases and J by 2 bases, with 8 bases left in between. Germline-derived CDR1 and CDR2 are LNHDA and SQIVND (reference sequence). Written as DNA, the CDR3 is TGTGCCAGTAGTAAGGACGGGCAAGAGACCCAGTACTTC. Its translation: CASSKDGQETQYF.

The chain employs TRBV5-1 and TRBJ2-1; TRBD2 matches at 13 bases. J gave up 0 bases and V 4 bases, and 10 bases lay outside the gene matches. CDR3 length: 19 amino acids. Germline CDR1 SGHRS, CDR2 YFSETQ. The CDR3 region is CASSQAGTSGMSSYNEQFF. For the CDR3, the DNA is TGCGCCAGCAGCCAAGCCGGGACTAGCGGGATGAGCTCCTACAATGAGCAGTTCTTC. Full variable domain (remainder filled in from reference TRBV5-1 and TRBJ2-1): KAGVTQTPRYLIKTRGQQVTLSCSPISGHRSVSWYQQTPGQGLQFLFEYFSETQRNKGNFPGRFSGRQFSNSRSEMNVSTLELGDSALYLCASSQAGTSGMSSYNEQFFGPGTRLTVL.

DNA of the CDR3: TGTGCCAGCTCACCGACCCGCGTCAATGAGCAGTTCTTC. Amino acid sequence: CASSPTRVNEQFF. The chain employs TRBV18 and TRBJ2-1; D ambiguous. Germline CDR1 is KGHSH and CDR2 is LQKENI. CDR3 size: 13 residues. V was pared by 3 bases and J by 6 bases, with 9 bases between.

This chain joins TRBV27 and TRBJ2-3, with TRBD2 identical over 9 bases. Germline V gene lookup returns CDR1 MNHEY and CDR2 SMNVEV (reference sequence). The CDR3 totals 17 residues. V shed 7 bases, J shed 1 base, and the junction held 12 bases outside the gene matches. CDR3 sequence: CASKWSAGGPGTDTQYF. Here the CDR3 DNA reads TGTGCCAGCAAATGGAGCGCGGGAGGGCCAGGCACAGATACGCAGTATTTT.

The J gene is TRBJ2-2, the V gene TRBV6-1; TRBD2 matches at 8 bases. CDR1 is MNHNS, CDR2 SASEGT, per germline. The CDR3 extends over 15 amino acids. V trimming: 2 bases; J trimming: 7 bases; junction bases outside the gene matches: 6. The CDR3 sequence: CASSEYGLAGGELFF. The CDR3 DNA is TGTGCCAGCAGTGAATACGGACTAGCTGGCGGGGAGCTGTTTTTT.

This clone was counted a single time. V is TRBV2 and J is TRBJ2-5; D gene uncertain. This CDR3 has 10 amino acids. Germline values: CDR1 SNHLY, CDR2 FYNNEI. V was trimmed by 5 bases and J by 4 bases, leaving 2 bases between them. Here the CDR3 reads CASSLETQYF. In nucleotides, the CDR3 is TGTGCCAGCAGTCTAGAGACCCAGTACTTC.

This sequence joins TRBV5-1 and TRBJ1-1; tentatively, D is TRBD1 (6 bases). CDR3 size: 14 residues. V dropped 2 bases and J dropped 4 bases, with 12 bases sitting between them. Germline V gives CDR1 SGHRS, CDR2 YFSETQ. Written as DNA, the CDR3 is TGCGCCAGCAGCTTAGACCCCAGGGGCACTGAAGCTTTCTTT. Translating gives CASSLDPRGTEAFF. Filled out from reference TRBV5-1 and TRBJ1-1, the complete variable domain reads KAGVTQTPRYLIKTRGQQVTLSCSPISGHRSVSWYQQTPGQGLQFLFEYFSETQRNKGNFPGRFSGRQFSNSRSEMNVSTLELGDSALYLCASSLDPRGTEAFFGQGTRLTVV.

This clone has just one count. This chain uses TRBV30 with TRBJ2-4; D may match TRBD1 or TRBD2 (5 bases each). Germline lookup yields CDR1 GTSNPN and CDR2 SVGIG (reference sequence). The CDR3 is made up of 16 amino acids. Deletions cut 3 bases from V and 3 bases from J, with 18 bases between. CDR3 DNA sequence: TGTGCCTGGAGCGGCATAGGAACGAGGGGCAAAAACATTCAGTACTTC. This encodes CAWSGIGTRGKNIQYF. The variable domain in full, with the rest retrieved from reference TRBV30 and TRBJ2-4, is SQTIHQWPATLVQPVGSPLSLECTVEGTSNPNLYWYRQAAGRGLQLLFYSVGIGQISSEVPQNLSASRPQDRQFILSSKKLLLSDSGFYLCAWSGIGTRGKNIQYFGAGTRLSVL.

This chain joins TRBV25-1 and TRBJ2-2; 8 bases fit TRBD1. V lost 1 base to trimming and J lost 5 bases; unmatched junction nucleotides: 3. This CDR3 has 15 amino acids. CDR1 is MGHDK, CDR2 SYGVNS, per germline. The CDR3 region has the DNA TGTGCCAGCAGTGAATGGAGACAGGGGACCGGGGAGCTGTTTTTT. It encodes CASSEWRQGTGELFF.

The chain links TRBV11-2 to TRBJ1-1, with D unclear. With 0 bases removed from V and 1 base from J, the gap between germline ends came to 6 bases. CDR1 SGHAT and CDR2 FQNNGV come from the germline V gene. The CDR3 sequence is 14 residues long. The CDR3 spells CASSLEQPNTEAFF. As DNA, the CDR3 is TGTGCCAGCAGCTTAGAACAGCCGAACACTGAAGCTTTCTTT.

The V gene is TRBV2, the J gene TRBJ2-7; D not resolved. V was shortened by 1 base and J by 5 bases, with 6 bases between the two germline ends. The CDR3 is 12 residues long. CDR1 and CDR2 from the germline V gene are SNHLY and FYNNEI. The CDR3 DNA reads as TGTGCCAGCAGTGAAGGGCGCCACGAGCAGTACTTC. This encodes CASSEGRHEQYF.

The chain uses TRBV18 and TRBJ1-2; weak D call: TRBD1 (6 bases). The V gene lost 4 bases and the J gene lost 0 bases, with 27 bases spanning the gap. Germline V CDR1 and CDR2: KGHSH, LQKENI. CDR3 length: 20 residues. CDR3 amino acids: CASSRQTGTQDNSANYGYTF. CDR3 sequence (DNA): TGTGCCAGCTCACGACAGACCGGGACACAGGATAATTCTGCTAACTATGGCTACACCTTC.

CDR3 region: CASSLGGRGETQYF. CDR3 sequence (DNA): TGCGCCAGCAGCTTGGGGGGCAGGGGAGAGACCCAGTACTTC. V gene TRBV5-1 combines with J gene TRBJ2-5; tentative D call: TRBD1 (6 bases). Between the trimmed V and J ends, which lost 0 bases and 4 bases, there was a span of 10 bases. The CDR3 has 14 amino acids. Germline V gene lookup returns CDR1 SGHRS and CDR2 YFSETQ.